The entry below describes one TCR beta chain. Clones were sequenced by immunoSEQ multiplex PCR, and TCRdb holds only the in-frame ones, with some missing. This sample has tens of thousands of clones, with 80% to 90% found just once. This sample is part of a study of T cell changes during pregnancy in multiple sclerosis. Germline V lookup: CDR1 SEHNR, CDR2 FQNEAQ (reference sequence). The CDR3 is 16 residues long. The V gene end was trimmed by 6 bases and the J gene end by 6 bases; junction bases not matched to a gene: 8. The receptor was derived from a female donor with multiple sclerosis, enrolled in a pregnancy study. The sequencing here drew on peripheral blood, taken before pregnancy. J is TRBJ2-1 and V is TRBV7-9; TRBD2 matches 13 bases. DNA for the CDR3: TGTGCCAGCAGGCAGAGCGGGACTAGCGGGACCAATGAGCAGTTCTTC. This encodes CASRQSGTSGTNEQFF.